This is a list of T cell receptor beta chains from one sample in a study of blood T cell repertoires in COVID-19. The table came from immunoSEQ multiplex PCR; TCRdb's copy has only in-frame clones and leaves some out. The sample consists of just over 650,000 clones, approximately 90% of them appearing once. What was sequenced was peripheral blood. The receptors derive from a woman between 18 and 29 years old with acute or convalescent COVID-19. Each CDR3 is given with its conserved first and last residue. Each record gives: D gene, clone size, J gene, V gene, CDR3 protein, CDR3 DNA. D genes are given only for firm matches. Size tells how often a clone was seen (once, few, many) or the class of an expanded clone, and some rows leave it out.

d_call: .; clone_size: .; j_call: TRBJ1-1; v_call: TRBV21-1; cdr3_aa: CASSTRRNTEAFF; cdr3_nt: TGTGCCAGCAGCACGAGAAGGAACACTGAAGCTTTCTTT
d_call: .; clone_size: .; j_call: TRBJ2-2; v_call: TRBV5-5; cdr3_aa: CASSGPFGELFF; cdr3_nt: TGTGCCAGCAGCGGGCCTTTCGGGGAGCTGTTTTTT
d_call: TRBD1; clone_size: .; j_call: TRBJ1-2; v_call: TRBV5-1; cdr3_aa: CASSFGTGGGPLYGYTF; cdr3_nt: TGCGCCAGCAGCTTCGGGACAGGGGGCGGTCCGCTGTATGGCTACACCTTC
d_call: TRBD1; clone_size: .; j_call: TRBJ1-5; v_call: TRBV11-1; cdr3_aa: CASSLAGQGNQPQHF; cdr3_nt: TGTGCCAGCAGCTTAGCGGGACAGGGCAATCAGCCCCAGCATTTT
d_call: TRBD2; clone_size: .; j_call: TRBJ2-7; v_call: TRBV9; cdr3_aa: CASSVASGASYEQYF; cdr3_nt: TGTGCCAGCAGCGTAGCTAGCGGGGCCTCTTACGAGCAGTACTTC
d_call: .; clone_size: .; j_call: TRBJ1-1; v_call: TRBV5-8; cdr3_aa: CASSLWDLSWGENTEAFF; cdr3_nt: TGTGCCAGCAGCTTGTGGGATCTGTCGTGGGGAGAGAACACTGAAGCTTTCTTT
d_call: TRBD1; clone_size: .; j_call: TRBJ2-7; v_call: TRBV24-1; cdr3_aa: CATRDSGTGQWYF; cdr3_nt: TGTGCCACCAGAGACTCCGGGACAGGGCAATGGTACTTC
d_call: TRBD2; clone_size: .; j_call: TRBJ2-7; v_call: TRBV6-5; cdr3_aa: CASSYSTSGSEQYF; cdr3_nt: TGTGCCAGCAGTTACTCGACTAGCGGGAGCGAGCAGTACTTC
d_call: .; clone_size: .; j_call: TRBJ2-3; v_call: TRBV9; cdr3_aa: CASSLKGGGLTDTQYF; cdr3_nt: TGTGCCAGCAGCCTTAAGGGGGGGGGCCTCACAGATACGCAGTATTTT
d_call: TRBD1; clone_size: .; j_call: TRBJ1-2; v_call: TRBV2; cdr3_aa: CASSGGQGPFYTF; cdr3_nt: TGTGCCAGCAGTGGGGGACAGGGACCCTTCTACACCTTC
d_call: TRBD2; clone_size: .; j_call: TRBJ2-1; v_call: TRBV18; cdr3_aa: CASSPGLAGAGGQFF; cdr3_nt: TGTGCCAGCTCTCCAGGACTAGCGGGGGCTGGCGGGCAGTTCTTC
d_call: .; clone_size: once; j_call: TRBJ1-4; v_call: TRBV2; cdr3_aa: CASTQGYEKLFF; cdr3_nt: TGTGCCAGCACTCAGGGATACGAAAAACTGTTTTTT
d_call: .; clone_size: .; j_call: TRBJ2-3; v_call: TRBV9; cdr3_aa: CASSVETYSTDTQYF; cdr3_nt: TGTGCCAGCAGCGTAGAGACATATAGCACAGATACGCAGTATTTT
d_call: TRBD1; clone_size: .; j_call: TRBJ1-5; v_call: TRBV27; cdr3_aa: CASSLAGGAGQPQHF; cdr3_nt: TGTGCCAGCAGTTTGGCAGGGGGCGCAGGTCAGCCCCAGCATTTT
d_call: .; clone_size: .; j_call: TRBJ1-1; v_call: TRBV5-1; cdr3_aa: CASSLLEANTEAFF; cdr3_nt: TGCGCCAGCAGCTTGCTGGAGGCCAACACTGAAGCTTTCTTT
d_call: .; clone_size: .; j_call: TRBJ1-1; v_call: TRBV21-1; cdr3_aa: CASSKSPRTPGYTEAFF; cdr3_nt: TGTGCCAGCAGCAAATCCCCTCGGACACCAGGCTACACTGAAGCTTTCTTT